Many counts were recorded for the clone carrying this TCR beta chain. The CDR3 length is 12 residues. V lost 1 base to trimming and J lost 6 bases, with 7 bases between them. CDR1 and CDR2 (germline): SGHVS, FQNEAQ. In TCRdb, the 5' RACE reads were re-called with MiXCR into one record per CDR3 protein. The table has 750,000 to 950,000 distinct CDR3 sequences, around an eighth seen once. In every case, the donor was a healthy Caucasian. The record originates from a study of identical twins. The sample was also linked to a second study, of yellow fever vaccine responses in identical twins.

The sequence came from a woman younger than 30 in good health. V usage is TRBV7-8 and J usage is TRBJ2-7; D is uncertain. Sequenced: PBMCs. The CDR3 reads CASSLVGSEQYF. The CDR3, as DNA: TGTGCCAGCAGCTTAGTTGGATCCGAGCAGTACTTC.